This record covers a single TCR beta chain. Antigen: not known. The sample belongs to a study of T cell responses to AZD1222 COVID-19 vaccine. Study-level results: Only a handful of individuals given AZD1222 were seropositive at baseline.

Using immunoSEQ multiplex PCR, the repertoire was profiled, and TCRdb retains in-frame clones only, with some absent. The data hold 150,000 to 200,000 clones, with approximately 90% observed a single time. This receptor was identified in an adult who received the AZD1222 COVID-19 vaccine. The specimen comprised peripheral blood, sampled 28 days after the second AZD1222 dose.

CDR3: CASSEVTGVKETQYF. The CDR3 DNA reads TGTGCCAGCAGTGAAGTAACGGGGGTGAAAGAGACCCAGTACTTC. The gene calls are TRBV2 and TRBJ2-5; D possibly corresponds to TRBD2 (6 bases). V lost 1 base and J 3 bases, leaving 12 bases between the germline ends. This CDR3 has 15 residues. Germline values: CDR1 SNHLY, CDR2 FYNNEI.